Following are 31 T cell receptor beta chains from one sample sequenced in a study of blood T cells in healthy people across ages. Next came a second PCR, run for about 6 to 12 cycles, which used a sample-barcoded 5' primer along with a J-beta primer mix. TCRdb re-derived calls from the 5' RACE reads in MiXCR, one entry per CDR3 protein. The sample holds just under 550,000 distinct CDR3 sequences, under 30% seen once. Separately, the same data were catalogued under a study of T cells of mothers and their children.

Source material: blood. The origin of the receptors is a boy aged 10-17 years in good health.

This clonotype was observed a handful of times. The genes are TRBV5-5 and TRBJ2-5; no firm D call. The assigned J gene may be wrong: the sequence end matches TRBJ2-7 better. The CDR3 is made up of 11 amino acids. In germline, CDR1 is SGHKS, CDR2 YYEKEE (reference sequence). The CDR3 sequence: CASSLGLEQYF. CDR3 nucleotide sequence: TGTGCCAGCAGCTTGGGTCTCGAGCAGTACTTC.

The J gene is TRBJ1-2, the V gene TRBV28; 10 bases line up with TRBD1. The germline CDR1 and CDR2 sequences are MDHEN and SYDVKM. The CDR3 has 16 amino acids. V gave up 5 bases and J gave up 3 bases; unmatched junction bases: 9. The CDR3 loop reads CASSPTSTGGDYGYTF. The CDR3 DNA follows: TGTGCCAGCAGTCCTACCTCGACAGGGGGCGACTATGGCTACACCTTC.

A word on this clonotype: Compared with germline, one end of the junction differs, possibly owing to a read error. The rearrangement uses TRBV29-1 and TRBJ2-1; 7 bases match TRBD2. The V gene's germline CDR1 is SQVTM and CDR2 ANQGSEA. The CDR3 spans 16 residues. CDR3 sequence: CSVDWGREGSYNEQLF. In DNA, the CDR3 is TGCAGCGTTGATTGGGGGAGGGAGGGCTCCTACAATGAGCAGCTCTTC.

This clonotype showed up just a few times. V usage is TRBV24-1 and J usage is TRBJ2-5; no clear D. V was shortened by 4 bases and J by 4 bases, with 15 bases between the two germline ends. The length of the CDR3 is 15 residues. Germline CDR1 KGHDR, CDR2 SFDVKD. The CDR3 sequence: CATSDHQVGRETQYF. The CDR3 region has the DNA TGTGCCACCAGTGACCATCAGGTGGGCAGAGAGACCCAGTACTTC.

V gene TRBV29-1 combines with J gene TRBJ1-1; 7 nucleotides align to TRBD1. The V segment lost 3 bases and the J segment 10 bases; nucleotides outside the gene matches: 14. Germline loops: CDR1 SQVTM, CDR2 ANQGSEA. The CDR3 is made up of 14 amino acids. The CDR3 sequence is CSVEPTGAPFGAFF. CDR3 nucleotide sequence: TGCAGCGTTGAGCCTACAGGGGCCCCTTTTGGAGCTTTCTTT.

The CDR3 sequence: CSARWEGYYEQYF. CDR3 sequence (DNA): TGCAGTGCTAGATGGGAGGGATACTACGAGCAGTACTTC. The chain joins TRBV20-1 to TRBJ2-7, with 7 bases aligning to TRBD2. Germline lookup yields CDR1 DFQATT and CDR2 SNEGSKA (reference sequence). The CDR3 consists of 13 residues. The junction had 4 bases not matched to a gene; V was cut back by 2 bases and J by 3 bases.

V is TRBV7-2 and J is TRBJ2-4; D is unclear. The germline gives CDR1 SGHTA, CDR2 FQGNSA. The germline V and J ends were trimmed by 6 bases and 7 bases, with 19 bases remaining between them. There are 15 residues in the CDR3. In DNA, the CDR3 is TGTGCCAGCAGGTCCTGGGAAGAGATAGGGAACATTCAGTACTTC. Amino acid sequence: CASRSWEEIGNIQYF.

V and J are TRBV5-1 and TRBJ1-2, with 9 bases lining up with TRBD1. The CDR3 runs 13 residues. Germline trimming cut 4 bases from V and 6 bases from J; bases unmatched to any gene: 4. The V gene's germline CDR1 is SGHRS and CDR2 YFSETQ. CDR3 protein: CASSLTGGDGYTF. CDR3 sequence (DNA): TGCGCCAGCAGCCTAACAGGGGGCGATGGCTACACCTTC.

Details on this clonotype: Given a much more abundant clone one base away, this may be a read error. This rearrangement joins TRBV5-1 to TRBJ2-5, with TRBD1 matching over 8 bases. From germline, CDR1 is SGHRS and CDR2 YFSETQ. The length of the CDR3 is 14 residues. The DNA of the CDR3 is TGCGCCAGCAACTTGGACAGGGACGGGGAGACCCAGTACTTC. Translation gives CASNLDRDGETQYF.

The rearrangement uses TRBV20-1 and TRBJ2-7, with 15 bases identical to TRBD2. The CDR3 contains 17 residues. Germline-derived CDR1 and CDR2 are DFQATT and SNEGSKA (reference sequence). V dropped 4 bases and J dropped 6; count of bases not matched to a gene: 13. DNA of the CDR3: TGCAGTGCTACCGGGAACACAGGACTAGCGGGAGGGGGCGAGCAGTACTTC. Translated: CSATGNTGLAGGGEQYF.

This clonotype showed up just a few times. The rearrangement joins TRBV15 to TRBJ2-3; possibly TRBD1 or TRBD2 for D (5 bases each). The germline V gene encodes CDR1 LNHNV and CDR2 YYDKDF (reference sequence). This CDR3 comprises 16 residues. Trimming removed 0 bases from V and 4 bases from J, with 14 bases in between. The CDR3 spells CATSRDRQGGPDTQYF. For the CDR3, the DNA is TGTGCCACCAGCAGAGATCGGCAGGGCGGGCCAGATACGCAGTATTTT.

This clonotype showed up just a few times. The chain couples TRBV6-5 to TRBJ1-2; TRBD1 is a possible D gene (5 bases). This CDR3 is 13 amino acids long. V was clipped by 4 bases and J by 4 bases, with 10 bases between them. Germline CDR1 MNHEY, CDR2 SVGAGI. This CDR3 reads CASSWGPGYGYTF. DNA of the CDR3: TGTGCCAGCAGTTGGGGCCCAGGCTATGGCTACACCTTC.

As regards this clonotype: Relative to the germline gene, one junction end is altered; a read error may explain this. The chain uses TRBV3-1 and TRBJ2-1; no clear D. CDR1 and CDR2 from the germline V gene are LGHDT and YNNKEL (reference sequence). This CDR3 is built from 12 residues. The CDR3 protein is CASNQLRNEQFF. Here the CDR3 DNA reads TGTGCCAGCAACCAACTTCGCAATGAGCAGTTCTTC.

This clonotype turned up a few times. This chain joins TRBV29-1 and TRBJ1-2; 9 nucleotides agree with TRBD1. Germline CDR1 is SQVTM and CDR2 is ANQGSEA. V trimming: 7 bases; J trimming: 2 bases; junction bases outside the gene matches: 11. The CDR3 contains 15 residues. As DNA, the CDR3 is TGCAGCGACCGGACAGGGGAGAGAGAGAACTATGGCTACACCTTC. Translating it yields CSDRTGERENYGYTF.

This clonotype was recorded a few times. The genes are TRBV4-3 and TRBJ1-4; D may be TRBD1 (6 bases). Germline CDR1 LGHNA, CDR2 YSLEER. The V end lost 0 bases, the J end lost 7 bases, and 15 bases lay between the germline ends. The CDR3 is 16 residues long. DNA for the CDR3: TGCGCCAGCAGCCAAGATGTCGCACAGGGCGGTGAAAAACTGTTTTTT. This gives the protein CASSQDVAQGGEKLFF.

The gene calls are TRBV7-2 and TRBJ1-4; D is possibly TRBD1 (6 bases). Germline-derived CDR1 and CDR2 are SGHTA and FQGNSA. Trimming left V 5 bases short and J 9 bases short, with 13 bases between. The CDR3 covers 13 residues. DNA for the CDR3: TGTGCCAGCAGCGATTTTGGGGGCCAAAAACTGTTTTTT. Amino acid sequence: CASSDFGGQKLFF.

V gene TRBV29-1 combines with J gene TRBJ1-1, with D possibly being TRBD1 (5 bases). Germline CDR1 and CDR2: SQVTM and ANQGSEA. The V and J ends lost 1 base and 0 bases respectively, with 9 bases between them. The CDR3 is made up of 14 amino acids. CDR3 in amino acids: CSVEGGTLNTEAFF. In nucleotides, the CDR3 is TGCAGCGTTGAAGGGGGGACTCTGAACACTGAAGCTTTCTTT.

The CDR3 protein is CSVGEQGYYSNQPQHF. The DNA for the CDR3 is TGCAGTGTTGGCGAACAGGGGTACTATAGCAATCAGCCCCAGCATTTT. This chain joins TRBV20-1 and TRBJ1-5; 7 bases align to TRBD1. The CDR3 has 16 residues. Germline CDR1 DFQATT, CDR2 SNEGSKA (reference sequence). V was pared by 7 bases and J by 0 bases, with 12 bases of the junction left unmatched.

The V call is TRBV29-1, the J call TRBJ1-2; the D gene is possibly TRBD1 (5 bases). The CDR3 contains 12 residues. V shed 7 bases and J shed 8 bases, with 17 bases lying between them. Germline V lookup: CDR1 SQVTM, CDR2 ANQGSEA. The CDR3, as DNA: TGCAGCGGACAGCTAGATTCCCACGGCTACACCTTC. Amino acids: CSGQLDSHGYTF.

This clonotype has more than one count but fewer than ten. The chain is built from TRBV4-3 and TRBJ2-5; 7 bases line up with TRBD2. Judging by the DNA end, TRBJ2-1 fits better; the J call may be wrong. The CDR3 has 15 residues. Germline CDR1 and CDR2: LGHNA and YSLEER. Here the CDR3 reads CASSQERGGPYEQFF. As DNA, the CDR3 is TGCGCCAGCAGCCAAGAGCGGGGAGGGCCTTATGAGCAGTTCTTC.

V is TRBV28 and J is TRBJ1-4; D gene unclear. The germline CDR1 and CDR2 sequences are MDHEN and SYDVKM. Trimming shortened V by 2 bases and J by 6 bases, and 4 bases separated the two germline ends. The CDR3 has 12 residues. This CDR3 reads CASSLRDEKLFF. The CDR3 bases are TGTGCCAGCAGTTTACGGGATGAAAAACTGTTTTTT.

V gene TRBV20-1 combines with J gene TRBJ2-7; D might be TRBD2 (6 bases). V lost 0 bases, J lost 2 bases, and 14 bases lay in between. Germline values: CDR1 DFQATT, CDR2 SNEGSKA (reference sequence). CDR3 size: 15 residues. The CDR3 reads CSARDKEGLTYEQYF. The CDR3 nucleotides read TGCAGTGCTAGAGATAAGGAGGGGCTTACCTACGAGCAGTACTTC.

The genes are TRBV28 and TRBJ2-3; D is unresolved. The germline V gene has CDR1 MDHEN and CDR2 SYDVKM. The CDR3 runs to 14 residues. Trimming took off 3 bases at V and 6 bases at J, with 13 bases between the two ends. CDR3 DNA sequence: TGTGCCAGCAGTTTCTTTCTCCGGGCGGATACGCAGTATTTT. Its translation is CASSFFLRADTQYF.

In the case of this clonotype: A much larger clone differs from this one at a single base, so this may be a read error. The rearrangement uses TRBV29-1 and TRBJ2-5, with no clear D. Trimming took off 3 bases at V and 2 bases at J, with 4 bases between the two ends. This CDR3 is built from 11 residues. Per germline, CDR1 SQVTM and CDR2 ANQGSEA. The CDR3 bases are TGCAGCGTTGACAGACAAGAGACCCAGTACTTC. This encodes CSVDRQETQYF.

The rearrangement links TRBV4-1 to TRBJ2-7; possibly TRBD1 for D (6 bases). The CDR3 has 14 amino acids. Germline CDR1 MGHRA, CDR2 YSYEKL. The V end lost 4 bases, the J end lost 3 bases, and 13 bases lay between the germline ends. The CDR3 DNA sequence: TGCGCCAGCAGCCCCCAGGGGAGCCACTACGAGCAGTACTTC. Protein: CASSPQGSHYEQYF.

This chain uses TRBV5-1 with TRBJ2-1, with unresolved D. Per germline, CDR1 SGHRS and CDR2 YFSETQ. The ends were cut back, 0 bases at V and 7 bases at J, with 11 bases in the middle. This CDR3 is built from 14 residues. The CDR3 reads CASSLAVKGNEQFF. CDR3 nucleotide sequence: TGCGCCAGCAGCTTGGCGGTAAAAGGGAATGAGCAGTTCTTC. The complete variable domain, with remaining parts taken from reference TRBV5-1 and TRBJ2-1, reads KAGVTQTPRYLIKTRGQQVTLSCSPISGHRSVSWYQQTPGQGLQFLFEYFSETQRNKGNFPGRFSGRQFSNSRSEMNVSTLELGDSALYLCASSLAVKGNEQFFGPGTRLTVL.

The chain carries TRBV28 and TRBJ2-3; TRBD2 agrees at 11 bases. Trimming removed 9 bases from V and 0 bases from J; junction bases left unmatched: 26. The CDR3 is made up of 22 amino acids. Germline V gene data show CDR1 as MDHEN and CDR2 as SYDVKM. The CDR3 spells CARVRGTLQGASGRNSTDTQYF. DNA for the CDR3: TGTGCCAGGGTTCGCGGGACTCTTCAGGGGGCTAGCGGGAGGAACAGCACAGATACGCAGTATTTT.

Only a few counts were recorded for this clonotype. The CDR3 loop reads CASSFSGGGRTEAFF. The DNA for the CDR3 is TGTGCCAGCAGTTTCAGTGGTGGGGGGCGCACTGAAGCTTTCTTT. The gene calls are TRBV28 and TRBJ1-1; TRBD1 might be the D (6 bases). V lost 3 bases, J lost 4 bases, and 15 bases lay in between. This CDR3 has 15 amino acids. Germline CDR1 is MDHEN and CDR2 is SYDVKM. Full variable domain (rest looked up from reference TRBV28 and TRBJ1-1): DVKVTQSSRYLVKRTGEKVFLECVQDMDHENMFWYRQDPGLGLRLIYFSYDVKMKEKGDIPEGYSVSREKKERFSLILESASTNQTSMYLCASSFSGGGRTEAFFGQGTRLTVV.

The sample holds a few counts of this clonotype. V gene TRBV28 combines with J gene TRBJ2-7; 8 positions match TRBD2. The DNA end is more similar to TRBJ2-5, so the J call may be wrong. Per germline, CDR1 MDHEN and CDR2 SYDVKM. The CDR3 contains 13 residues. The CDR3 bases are TGTGCCAGCAGTCCGGGGGGGCCAGAGACCCAGTACTTC. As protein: CASSPGGPETQYF.

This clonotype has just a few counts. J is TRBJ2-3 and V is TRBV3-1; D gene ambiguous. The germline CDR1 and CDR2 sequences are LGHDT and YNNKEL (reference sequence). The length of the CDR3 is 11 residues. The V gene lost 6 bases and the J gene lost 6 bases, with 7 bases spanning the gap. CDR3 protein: CASSRMDTQYF. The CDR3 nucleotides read TGTGCCAGCAGTCGGATGGATACGCAGTATTTT.

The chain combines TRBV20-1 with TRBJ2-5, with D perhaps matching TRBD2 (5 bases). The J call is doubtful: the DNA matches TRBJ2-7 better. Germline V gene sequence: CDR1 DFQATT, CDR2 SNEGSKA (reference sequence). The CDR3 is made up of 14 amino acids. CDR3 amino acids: CSARAGLLPYEQYF. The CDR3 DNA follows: TGCAGTGCTAGGGCGGGCCTCCTACCCTACGAGCAGTACTTC.